Below, 21 T cell receptor beta chains from the same sample are listed, as sequenced in a study of cytomegalovirus exposure and HLA in healthy donors. A multiplex PCR was run with 60 Vbeta primers and 13 Jbeta primers. Sequencing was performed with immunoSEQ multiplex PCR; in TCRdb, only in-frame clones are kept and a portion is missing. The sample holds roughly 220,000 clones, approximately 68% seen once. The sample comprised PBMCs. The source is a woman aged 25 to 39 in good health and CMV-seronegative.

The chain uses TRBV30 and TRBJ1-2; 9 positions agree with TRBD1. The CDR3 totals 15 residues. The junction had 11 bases not matched to a gene; V was cut back by 5 bases and J by 4 bases. Germline assignment: CDR1 GTSNPN and CDR2 SVGIG (reference sequence). The CDR3 coding sequence is TGTGCCTGGCAAACAGGGGGCTCTTCGGTCTATGGCTACACCTTC. Translation: CAWQTGGSSVYGYTF.

The chain carries TRBV2 and TRBJ1-2, with 10 bases aligning to TRBD1. Germline-derived CDR1 and CDR2 are SNHLY and FYNNEI. The V segment lost 8 bases and the J segment 0 bases; nucleotides outside the gene matches: 3. CDR3 length equals 14 residues. This chain's CDR3 is CASGTGASNYGYTF. CDR3 coding DNA: TGTGCCAGCGGGACAGGGGCTTCTAACTATGGCTACACCTTC.

This chain links TRBV27 with TRBJ1-2; a possible D gene is TRBD1 (5 bases). Trimming took 5 bases from V and 4 from J, leaving 11 bases between them. Per germline, CDR1 MNHEY and CDR2 SMNVEV (reference sequence). This CDR3 spans 13 amino acids. CDR3 amino acids: CASSLTAGYGYTF. DNA of the CDR3: TGTGCCAGCAGTCTGACAGCTGGCTATGGCTACACCTTC.

The chain employs TRBV15 and TRBJ1-2; D unclear. CDR1 and CDR2 (germline): LNHNV, YYDKDF (reference sequence). The length of the CDR3 is 13 residues. The V end lost 4 bases, the J end lost 6 bases, and 12 bases lay between the germline ends. The CDR3 protein is CATSKNLYDGYTF. CDR3 sequence (DNA): TGTGCCACCAGCAAAAACCTCTATGATGGCTACACCTTC.

V gene TRBV29-1 combines with J gene TRBJ2-5, with 10 bases lining up with TRBD1. The V segment lost 7 bases and the J segment 5 bases; nucleotides outside the gene matches: 7. Germline CDR1 SQVTM, CDR2 ANQGSEA. The CDR3 is 13 amino acids. This chain's CDR3 is CSATTGGGETQYF. The CDR3 nucleotides are TGCAGCGCTACGACAGGGGGCGGGGAGACCCAGTACTTC.

In its sample, this clone was seen a few times. The chain has TRBV6-5 and TRBJ1-1, with TRBD1 as a possible D gene (6 bases). The germline CDR1 and CDR2 sequences are MNHEY and SVGAGI. Between the trimmed V and J ends, which lost 4 bases and 4 bases, there was a span of 7 bases. There are 12 residues in the CDR3. CDR3 sequence: CASSFRGTEAFF. CDR3 DNA sequence: TGTGCCAGCAGTTTCAGGGGCACTGAAGCTTTCTTT.

The DNA of the CDR3 is TGTGCCAGCAGTCTTTCAAAGGACAGGGGGCTCGGAGAGACCCAGTACTTC. Its translation: CASSLSKDRGLGETQYF. The chain carries TRBV4-2 and TRBJ2-5, with 11 bases lining up with TRBD1. CDR3 size: 17 residues. J lost 4 bases, V lost 6 bases, and 13 bases had no gene match. CDR1 and CDR2 (germline): LGHNA, YNFKEQ.

This chain joins TRBV6-6 and TRBJ2-3; 9 nucleotides line up with TRBD2. V lost 6 bases, J lost 6 bases, and 10 bases stayed unmatched. Germline-derived CDR1 and CDR2 are MNHNY and SVGAGI (reference sequence). The CDR3 loop spans 15 amino acids. CDR3 DNA sequence: TGTGCCAGCAGCCCCTTAGCGGGAGTTCTGGATACGCAGTATTTT. Residues: CASSPLAGVLDTQYF.

The rearrangement links TRBV5-1 to TRBJ2-1, with 15 bases identical to TRBD2. The CDR3 runs 19 residues. V lost 4 bases, J lost 0 bases, and 8 bases stayed unmatched. Germline CDR1 reads SGHRS; CDR2 reads YFSETQ. The CDR3 here is CASSTPGLAGGGSYNEQFF. CDR3 sequence (DNA): TGCGCCAGCAGCACCCCGGGACTAGCGGGAGGCGGCTCCTACAATGAGCAGTTCTTC.

The gene calls are TRBV7-3 and TRBJ2-2; D possibly corresponds to TRBD1 (6 bases). V lost 4 bases and J 0 bases, leaving 12 bases between the germline ends. Germline lookup yields CDR1 SGHTA and CDR2 FQGTGA. This CDR3 has 16 residues. In DNA, the CDR3 is TGTGCCAGCAGCTCAAAGACAGGCGCGAACACCGGGGAGCTGTTTTTT. Translating it yields CASSSKTGANTGELFF.

The chain employs TRBV29-1 and TRBJ1-2; D call uncertain. Trimming cost V 8 bases and J 4 bases, with 11 bases left between them. CDR3 length equals 11 residues. Germline values: CDR1 SQVTM, CDR2 ANQGSEA. CDR3 sequence: CSLSGPYGYTF. DNA of the CDR3: TGCAGCCTGAGCGGGCCCTATGGCTACACCTTC. Full variable domain (remainder filled in from reference TRBV29-1 and TRBJ1-2): SAVISQKPSRDICQRGTSLTIQCQVDSQVTMMFWYRQQPGQSLTLIATANQGSEATYESGFVIDKFPISRPNLTFSTLTVSNMSPEDSSIYLCSLSGPYGYTFGSGTRLTVV.

This chain links TRBV4-1 with TRBJ2-5; 9 positions agree with TRBD2. Per germline, CDR1 MGHRA and CDR2 YSYEKL. This CDR3 spans 17 amino acids. The V and J ends lost 3 bases and 5 bases, in that order; junction bases with no gene match: 13. The CDR3 loop reads CASSQDDSGTSLETQYF. DNA for the CDR3: TGCGCCAGCAGCCAGGACGATTCCGGGACTAGCCTGGAGACCCAGTACTTC.

The chain uses TRBV9 and TRBJ1-1; the match to TRBD1 covers 7 bases. The germline V gene encodes CDR1 SGDLS and CDR2 YYNGEE. V was clipped by 0 bases and J by 3 bases; unmatched bases: 5. CDR3 length: 15 amino acids. Here the CDR3 reads CASSVDSRGHTEAFF. CDR3 in DNA: TGTGCCAGCAGCGTAGATAGTAGGGGGCACACTGAAGCTTTCTTT.

V usage is TRBV18 and J usage is TRBJ1-2; 10 bases map to TRBD1. J gave up 4 bases and V 3 bases, and 8 bases lay outside the gene matches. The CDR3 runs 16 residues. Germline lookup yields CDR1 KGHSH and CDR2 LQKENI. CDR3 amino acids: CASSPAGTGAGYGYTF. CDR3 nucleotide sequence: TGTGCCAGCTCACCCGCCGGGACAGGGGCTGGCTATGGCTACACCTTC.

The rearrangement uses TRBV9 and TRBJ2-3; D perhaps matches TRBD2 (5 bases). The CDR3 runs 16 residues. Per the germline V gene, CDR1 is SGDLS and CDR2 is YYNGEE. Trimming took 1 base from V and 0 from J, leaving 12 bases between them. CDR3 bases: TGTGCCAGCAGCGTAAGGTGGACTGCTAGCACAGATACGCAGTATTTT. It yields the protein CASSVRWTASTDTQYF.

This chain connects TRBV7-8 to TRBJ2-7; the D gene is possibly TRBD1 (5 bases). Trimming cost V 5 bases and J 0 bases, with 11 bases left between them. The CDR3 runs to 14 residues. Germline CDR1 and CDR2: SGHVS and FQNEAQ. The CDR3 loop reads CASSPPTASYEQYF. CDR3 DNA: TGTGCCAGCAGCCCTCCGACAGCCTCCTACGAGCAGTACTTC.

As for this clone: Compared with germline, one end of the junction differs, possibly owing to a read error. This chain uses TRBV7-9 with TRBJ2-2; D ambiguous. The length of the CDR3 is 14 residues. Germline lookup yields CDR1 SEHNR and CDR2 FQNEAQ (reference sequence). The CDR3 protein is CSSSPSDTTGELFF. The CDR3 nucleotides read TGTTCCAGCAGCCCATCAGATACGACCGGGGAGCTGTTTTTT.

The chain employs TRBV9 and TRBJ1-2, with 8 bases fitting TRBD1. There are 15 residues in the CDR3. Germline V gene sequence: CDR1 SGDLS, CDR2 YYNGEE. Trimming cost V 3 bases and J 8 bases; bases outside gene matches: 12. The CDR3 DNA reads as TGTGCCAGCAGCGCGGCCGGGACAGGACTCCGGGGCTACACCTTC. Translation gives CASSAAGTGLRGYTF.

This rearrangement joins TRBV5-4 to TRBJ2-3; 12 bases map to TRBD2. The CDR3 is 17 amino acids. Trimming removed 3 bases from V and 2 bases from J; junction bases left unmatched: 7. CDR1 is SGHNT, CDR2 YYREEE, per germline (reference sequence). CDR3 sequence (DNA): TGTGCCAGCAGCTCCGAAAGGACTAGCGGGATCACAGATACGCAGTATTTT. This codes for CASSSERTSGITDTQYF. The whole variable domain, filled in from reference TRBV5-4 and TRBJ2-3, reads ETGVTQSPTHLIKTRGQQVTLRCSSQSGHNTVSWYQQALGQGPQFIFQYYREEENGRGNFPPRFSGLQFPNYSSELNVNALELDDSALYLCASSSERTSGITDTQYFGPGTRLTVL.

This clone was picked up a small number of times. V usage is TRBV6-1 and J usage is TRBJ1-1, with a weak D call TRBD1 (5 bases). Trimming took off 5 bases at V and 6 bases at J, with 13 bases between the two ends. The CDR3 totals 13 residues. CDR1 and CDR2 (germline): MNHNS, SASEGT. CDR3 DNA sequence: TGTGCCAGCAGTTTAAGACAGCGCCCTGAAGCTTTCTTT. Its translation is CASSLRQRPEAFF.

In this sample, this clone turned up a few times. This chain joins TRBV7-2 and TRBJ2-3, with 9 positions matching TRBD2. Germline trimming cut 5 bases from V and 0 bases from J; bases unmatched to any gene: 6. The CDR3 has 16 amino acids. CDR1 is SGHTA, CDR2 FQGNSA, per germline. The CDR3 spells CASSLWTSESTDTQYF. The DNA of the CDR3 is TGTGCCAGCAGCCTCTGGACTAGCGAAAGCACAGATACGCAGTATTTT.